The present T cell receptor (beta chain) was sequenced within a study of blood T cell repertoires in COVID-19. Study overall: Whether acute or convalescent, the COVID-19 samples came from the United States, Italy and Spain. PBMCs, B-cell-depleted T cells, or T cells were the source of the cDNA or gDNA that made up the material.

V shed 10 bases and J 7 bases; nucleotides not matched to a gene: 10. The CDR3 runs to 15 residues. Germline V lookup: CDR1 MDHEN, CDR2 SYDVKM. Measured with immunoSEQ multiplex PCR; TCRdb has only the in-frame clones, and not every one. This table holds about 68,000 clones, roughly 91% found once. The source is a man aged 50-60 years with active COVID-19. Material: peripheral blood. The V call is TRBV28, the J call TRBJ2-1; 13 bases line up with TRBD2. Here the CDR3 reads CATGLAGDPWNEQFF. In nucleotides, the CDR3 is TGTGCCACCGGACTAGCGGGAGACCCATGGAATGAGCAGTTCTTC.